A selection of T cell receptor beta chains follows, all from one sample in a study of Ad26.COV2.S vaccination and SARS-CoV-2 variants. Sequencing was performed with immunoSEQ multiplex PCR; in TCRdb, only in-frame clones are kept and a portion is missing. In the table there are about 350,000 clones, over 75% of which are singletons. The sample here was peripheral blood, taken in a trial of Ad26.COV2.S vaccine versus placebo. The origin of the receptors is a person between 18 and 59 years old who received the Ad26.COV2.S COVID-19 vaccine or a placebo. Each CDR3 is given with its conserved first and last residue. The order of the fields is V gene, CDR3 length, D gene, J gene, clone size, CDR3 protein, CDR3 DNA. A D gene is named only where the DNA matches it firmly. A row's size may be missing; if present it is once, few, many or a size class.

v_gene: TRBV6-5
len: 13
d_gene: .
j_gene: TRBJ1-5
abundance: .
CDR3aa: CASSYRGNQPQHF
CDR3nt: TGTGCCAGCAGTTACCGGGGGAATCAGCCCCAGCATTTT

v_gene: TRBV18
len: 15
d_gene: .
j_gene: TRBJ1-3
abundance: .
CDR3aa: CASSPLEGSGNTIYF
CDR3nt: TGTGCCAGCTCACCGTTGGAAGGATCTGGAAACACCATATATTTT

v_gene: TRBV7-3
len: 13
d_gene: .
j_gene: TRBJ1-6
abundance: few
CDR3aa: CASSLTRDSPLHF
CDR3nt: TGTGCCAGCAGCTTAACCCGGGACTCACCCCTCCACTTT

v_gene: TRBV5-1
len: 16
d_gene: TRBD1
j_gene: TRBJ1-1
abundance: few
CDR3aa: CASSPGQALSNTEAFF
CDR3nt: TGCGCCAGCAGCCCAGGACAGGCATTATCGAACACTGAAGCTTTCTTT

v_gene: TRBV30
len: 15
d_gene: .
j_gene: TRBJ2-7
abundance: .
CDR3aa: CAWSDYGTFHYEQYF
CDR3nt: TGTGCCTGGAGTGATTACGGGACTTTCCACTACGAGCAGTACTTC

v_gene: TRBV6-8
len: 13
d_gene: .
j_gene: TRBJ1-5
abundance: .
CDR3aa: CASRLPVNQPQHF
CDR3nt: TGTGCCAGCAGGTTGCCGGTCAATCAGCCCCAGCATTTT

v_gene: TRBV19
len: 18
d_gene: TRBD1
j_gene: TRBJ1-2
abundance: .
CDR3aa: CASSPRRGRGRVDYGYTF
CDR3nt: TGTGCCAGTAGCCCAAGGAGGGGCAGGGGGCGAGTCGACTATGGCTACACCTTC

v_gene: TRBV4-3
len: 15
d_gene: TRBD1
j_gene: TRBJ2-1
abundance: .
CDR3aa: CASSQAGQGINEQFF
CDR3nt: TGCGCCAGCAGCCAAGCGGGACAGGGAATAAATGAGCAGTTCTTC

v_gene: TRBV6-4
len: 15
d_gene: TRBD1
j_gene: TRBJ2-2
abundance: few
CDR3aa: CASSAGQGDTGELFF
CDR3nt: TGTGCCAGCAGTGCGGGACAGGGGGACACCGGGGAGCTGTTTTTT

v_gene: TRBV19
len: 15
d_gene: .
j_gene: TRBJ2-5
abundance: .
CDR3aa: CASSRSTGKQETQYF
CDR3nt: TGTGCCAGTAGTAGATCAACCGGGAAACAAGAGACCCAGTACTTC

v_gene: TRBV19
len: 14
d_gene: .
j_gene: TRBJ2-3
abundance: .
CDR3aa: CASSTSGVTDTQYF
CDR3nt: TGTGCCAGTAGTACTTCGGGAGTCACAGATACGCAGTATTTT

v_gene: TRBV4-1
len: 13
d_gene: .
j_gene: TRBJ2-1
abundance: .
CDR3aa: CASRNFDLNEQFF
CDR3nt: TGCGCCAGCAGGAACTTCGACCTAAATGAGCAGTTCTTC

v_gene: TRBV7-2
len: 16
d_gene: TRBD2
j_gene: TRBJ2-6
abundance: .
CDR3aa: CASSSPGGSGANVLTF
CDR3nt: TGTGCCAGCAGCTCACCGGGGGGCTCTGGGGCCAACGTCCTGACTTTC

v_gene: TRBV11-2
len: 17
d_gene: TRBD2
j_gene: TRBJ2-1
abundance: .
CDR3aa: CASSLGGGLAGWDEQFF
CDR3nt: TGTGCCAGCAGCTTAGGAGGTGGACTAGCGGGGTGGGATGAGCAGTTCTTC

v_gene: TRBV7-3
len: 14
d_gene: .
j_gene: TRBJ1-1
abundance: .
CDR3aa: CASSQTGTNTEAFF
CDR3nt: TGTGCCAGCAGTCAAACCGGGACTAACACTGAAGCTTTCTTT

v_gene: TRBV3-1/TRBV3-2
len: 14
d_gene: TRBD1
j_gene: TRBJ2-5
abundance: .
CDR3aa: CASSKGAYQETQYF
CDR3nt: TGTGCCAGCAGCAAGGGGGCGTACCAAGAGACCCAGTACTTC

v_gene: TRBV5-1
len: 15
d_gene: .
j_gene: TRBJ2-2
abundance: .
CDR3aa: CASSLAQEVTGELFF
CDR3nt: TGCGCCAGCAGCTTAGCACAGGAGGTCACCGGGGAGCTGTTTTTT

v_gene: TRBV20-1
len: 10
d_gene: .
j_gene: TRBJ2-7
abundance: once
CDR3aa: CSSRGSEQYF
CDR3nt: TGCAGCTCCCGGGGCTCCGAGCAGTACTTC

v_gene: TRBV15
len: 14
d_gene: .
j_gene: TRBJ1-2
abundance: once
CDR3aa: CATSPDQANYGYTF
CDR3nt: TGTGCCACCAGCCCCGATCAAGCGAACTATGGCTACACCTTC

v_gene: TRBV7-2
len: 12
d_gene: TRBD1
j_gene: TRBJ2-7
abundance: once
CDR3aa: CASRLDRGEQYF
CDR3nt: TGTGCCAGCAGGCTAGACAGGGGCGAGCAGTACTTC

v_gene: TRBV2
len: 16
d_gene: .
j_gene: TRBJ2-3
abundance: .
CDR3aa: CASLRGGGLSTDTQYF
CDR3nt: TGTGCCAGCTTGAGAGGAGGGGGCTTAAGCACAGATACGCAGTATTTT

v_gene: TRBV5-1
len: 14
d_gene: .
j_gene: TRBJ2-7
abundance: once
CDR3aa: CASSLTEGIYEQYF
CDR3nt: TGCGCCAGCAGCTTGACTGAGGGTATCTACGAGCAGTACTTC

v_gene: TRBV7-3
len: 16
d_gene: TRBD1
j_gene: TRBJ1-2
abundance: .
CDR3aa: CASSPDSTGEVVGYTF
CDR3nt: TGTGCCAGCAGCCCCGATTCGACAGGGGAGGTGGTTGGCTACACCTTC

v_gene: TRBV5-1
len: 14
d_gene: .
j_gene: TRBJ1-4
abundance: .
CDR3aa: CASSLLPENEKLFF
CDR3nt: TGCGCCAGCAGCTTACTCCCAGAAAATGAAAAACTGTTTTTT

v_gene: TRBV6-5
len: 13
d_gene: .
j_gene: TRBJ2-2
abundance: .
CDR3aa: CASSYSGTGELFF
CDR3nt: TGTGCCAGCAGTTACTCGGGTACCGGGGAGCTGTTTTTT

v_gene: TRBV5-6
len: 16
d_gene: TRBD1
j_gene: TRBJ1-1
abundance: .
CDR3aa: CASSSLPGQGNTEAFF
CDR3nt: TGTGCCAGCAGCTCTCTTCCGGGACAGGGGAACACTGAAGCTTTCTTT

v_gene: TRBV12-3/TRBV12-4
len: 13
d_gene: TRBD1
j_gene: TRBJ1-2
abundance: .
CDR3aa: CASSIGTGYGYTF
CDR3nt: TGTGCCAGCAGTATTGGGACAGGCTATGGCTACACCTTC

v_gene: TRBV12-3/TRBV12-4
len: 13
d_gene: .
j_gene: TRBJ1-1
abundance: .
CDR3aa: CASSPRSNTEAFF
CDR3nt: TGTGCCAGCAGTCCCAGGAGCAACACTGAAGCTTTCTTT

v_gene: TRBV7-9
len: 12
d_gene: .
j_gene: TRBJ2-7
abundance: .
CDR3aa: CASTDVSYEQYF
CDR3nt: TGTGCCAGCACCGACGTCTCCTACGAGCAGTACTTC

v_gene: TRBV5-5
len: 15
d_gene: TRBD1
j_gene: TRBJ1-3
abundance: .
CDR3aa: CASSTDRVFGNTIYF
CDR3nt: TGTGCCAGCAGCACAGACAGGGTTTTTGGAAACACCATATATTTT